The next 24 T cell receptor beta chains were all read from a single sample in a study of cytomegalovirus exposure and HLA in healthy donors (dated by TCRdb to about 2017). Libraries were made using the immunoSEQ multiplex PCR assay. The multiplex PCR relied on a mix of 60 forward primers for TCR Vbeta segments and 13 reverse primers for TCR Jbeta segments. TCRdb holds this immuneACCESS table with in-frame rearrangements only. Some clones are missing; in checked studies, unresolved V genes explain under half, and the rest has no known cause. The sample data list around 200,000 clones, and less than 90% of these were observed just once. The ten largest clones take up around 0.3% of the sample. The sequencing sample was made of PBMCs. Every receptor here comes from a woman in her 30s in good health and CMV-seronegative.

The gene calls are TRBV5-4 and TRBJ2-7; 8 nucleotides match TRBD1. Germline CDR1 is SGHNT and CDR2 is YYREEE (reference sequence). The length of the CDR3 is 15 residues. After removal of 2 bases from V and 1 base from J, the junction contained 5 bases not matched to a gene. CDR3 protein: CASSFRTGSSYEQYF. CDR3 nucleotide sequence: TGTGCCAGCAGCTTTCGGACAGGGTCATCCTACGAGCAGTACTTC.

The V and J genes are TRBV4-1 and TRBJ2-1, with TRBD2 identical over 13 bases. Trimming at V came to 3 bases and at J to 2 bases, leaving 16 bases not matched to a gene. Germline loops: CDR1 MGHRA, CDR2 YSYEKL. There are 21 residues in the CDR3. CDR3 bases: TGCGCCAGCAGCCACAGTGCTAGGGGACTAGCGGGAAGGGGGACCTACAATGAGCAGTTCTTC. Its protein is CASSHSARGLAGRGTYNEQFF.

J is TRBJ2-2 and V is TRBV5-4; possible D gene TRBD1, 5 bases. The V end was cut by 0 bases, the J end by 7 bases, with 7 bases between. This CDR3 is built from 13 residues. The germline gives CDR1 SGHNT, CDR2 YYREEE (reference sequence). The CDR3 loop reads CASSLGQRGELFF. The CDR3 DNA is TGTGCCAGCAGCTTGGGACAGCGCGGGGAGCTGTTTTTT.

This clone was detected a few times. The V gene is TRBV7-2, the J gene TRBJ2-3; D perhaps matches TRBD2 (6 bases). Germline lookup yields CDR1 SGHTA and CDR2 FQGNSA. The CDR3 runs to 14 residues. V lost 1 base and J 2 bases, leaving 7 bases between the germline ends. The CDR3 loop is CASSLGDFTDTQYF. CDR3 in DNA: TGTGCCAGCAGCTTAGGGGACTTCACAGATACGCAGTATTTT.

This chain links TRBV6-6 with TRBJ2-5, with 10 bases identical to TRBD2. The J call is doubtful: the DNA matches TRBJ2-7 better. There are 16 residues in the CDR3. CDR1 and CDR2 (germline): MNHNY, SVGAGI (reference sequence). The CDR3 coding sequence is TGTGCCAGCAGTTACTCGACTAGCGGGTACTCCTACGAGCAGTACTTC. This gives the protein CASSYSTSGYSYEQYF.

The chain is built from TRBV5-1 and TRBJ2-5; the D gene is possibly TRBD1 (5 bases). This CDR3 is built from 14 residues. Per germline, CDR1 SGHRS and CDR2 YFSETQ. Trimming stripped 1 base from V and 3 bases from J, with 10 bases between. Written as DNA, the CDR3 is TGCGCCAGCAGCTTGTTCCTCAGGGAAGAGACCCAGTACTTC. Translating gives CASSLFLREETQYF.

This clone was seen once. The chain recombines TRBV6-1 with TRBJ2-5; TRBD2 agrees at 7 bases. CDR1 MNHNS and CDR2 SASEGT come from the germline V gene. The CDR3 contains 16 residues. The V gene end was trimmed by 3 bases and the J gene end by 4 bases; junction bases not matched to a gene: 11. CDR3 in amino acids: CASSDLGRSPGETQYF. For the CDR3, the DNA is TGTGCCAGCAGTGACCTCGGGAGGTCGCCGGGAGAGACCCAGTACTTC.

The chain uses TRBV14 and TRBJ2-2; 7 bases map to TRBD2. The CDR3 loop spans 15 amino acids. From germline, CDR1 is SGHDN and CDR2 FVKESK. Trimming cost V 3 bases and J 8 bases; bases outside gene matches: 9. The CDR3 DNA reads TGTGCCAGCAGCCAGGAGAATAGCGGGCCTGGGGAGCTGTTTTTT. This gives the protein CASSQENSGPGELFF.

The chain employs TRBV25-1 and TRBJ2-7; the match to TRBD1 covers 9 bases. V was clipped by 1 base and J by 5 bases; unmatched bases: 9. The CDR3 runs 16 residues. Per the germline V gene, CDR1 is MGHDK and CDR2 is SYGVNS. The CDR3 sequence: CASSESGTGLVHEQYF. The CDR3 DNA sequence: TGTGCCAGCAGTGAATCAGGGACAGGGTTAGTCCACGAGCAGTACTTC.

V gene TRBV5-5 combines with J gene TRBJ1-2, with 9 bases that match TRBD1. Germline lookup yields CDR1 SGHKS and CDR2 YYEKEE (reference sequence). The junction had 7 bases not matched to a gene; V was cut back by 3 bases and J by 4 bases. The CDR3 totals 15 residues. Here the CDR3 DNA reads TGTGCCAGCAGCTCTCCGGACAGGGGAGGCTATGGCTACACCTTC. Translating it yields CASSSPDRGGYGYTF.

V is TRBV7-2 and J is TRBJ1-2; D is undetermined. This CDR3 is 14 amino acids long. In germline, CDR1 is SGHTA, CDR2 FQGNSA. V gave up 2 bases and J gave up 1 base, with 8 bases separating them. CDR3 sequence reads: CASSLISVNYGYTF. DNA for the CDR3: TGTGCCAGCAGCTTAATTTCAGTTAACTATGGCTACACCTTC.

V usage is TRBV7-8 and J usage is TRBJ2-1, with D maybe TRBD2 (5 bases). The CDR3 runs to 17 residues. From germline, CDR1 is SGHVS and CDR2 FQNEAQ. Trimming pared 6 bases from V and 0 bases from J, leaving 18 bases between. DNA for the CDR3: TGTGCCAGCAGTCGCGGTATGACTGGGAGCTCCTACAATGAGCAGTTCTTC. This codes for CASSRGMTGSSYNEQFF.

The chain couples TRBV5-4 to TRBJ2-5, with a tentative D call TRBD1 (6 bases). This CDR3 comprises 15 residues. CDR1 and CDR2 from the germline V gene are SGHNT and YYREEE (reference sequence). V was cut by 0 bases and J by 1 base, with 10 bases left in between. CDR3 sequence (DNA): TGTGCCAGCAGCTTGGTAGGACAGTCCCAAGAGACCCAGTACTTC. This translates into CASSLVGQSQETQYF.

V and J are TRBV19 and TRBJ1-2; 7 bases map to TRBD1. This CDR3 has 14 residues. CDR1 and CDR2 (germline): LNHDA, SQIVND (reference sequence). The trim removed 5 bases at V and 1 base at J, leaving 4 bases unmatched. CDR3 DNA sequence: TGTGCCAGTAGTCTGGGACAGAATAACTATGGCTACACCTTC. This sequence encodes CASSLGQNNYGYTF.

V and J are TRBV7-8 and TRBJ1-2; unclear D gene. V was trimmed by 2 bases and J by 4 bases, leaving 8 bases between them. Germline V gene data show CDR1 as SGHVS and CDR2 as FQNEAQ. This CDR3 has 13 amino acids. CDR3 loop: CASSLNPGYGYTF. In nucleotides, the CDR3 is TGTGCCAGCAGCTTAAATCCAGGCTATGGCTACACCTTC. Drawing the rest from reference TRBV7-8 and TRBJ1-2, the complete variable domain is GAGVSQSPRYKVAKRGQDVALRCDPISGHVSLFWYQQALGQGPEFLTYFQNEAQLDKSGLPSDRFFAERPEGSVSTLKIQRTQQEDSAVYLCASSLNPGYGYTFGSGTRLTVV.

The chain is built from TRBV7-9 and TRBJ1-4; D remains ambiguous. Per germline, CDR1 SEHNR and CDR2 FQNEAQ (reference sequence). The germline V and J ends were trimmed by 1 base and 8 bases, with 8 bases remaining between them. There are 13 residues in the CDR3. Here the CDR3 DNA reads TGTGCCAGCAGCTTAGTCGGGGAGGAAAAACTGTTTTTT. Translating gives CASSLVGEEKLFF. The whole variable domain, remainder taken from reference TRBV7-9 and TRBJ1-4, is DTGVSQNPRHKITKRGQNVTFRCDPISEHNRLYWYRQTLGQGPEFLTYFQNEAQLEKSRLLSDRFSAERPKGSFSTLEIQRTEQGDSAMYLCASSLVGEEKLFFGSGTQLSVL.

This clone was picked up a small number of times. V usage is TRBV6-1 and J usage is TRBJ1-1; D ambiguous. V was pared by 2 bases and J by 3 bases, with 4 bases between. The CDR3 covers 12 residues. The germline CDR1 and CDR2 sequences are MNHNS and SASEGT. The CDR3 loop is CASSESYTEAFF. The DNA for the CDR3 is TGTGCCAGCAGTGAATCGTACACTGAAGCTTTCTTT.

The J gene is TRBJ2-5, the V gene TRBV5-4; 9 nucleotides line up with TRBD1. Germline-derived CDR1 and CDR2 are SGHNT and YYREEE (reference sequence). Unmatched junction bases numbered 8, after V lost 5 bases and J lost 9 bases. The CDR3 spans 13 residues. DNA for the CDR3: TGTGCCAGCAGTTACAGGACAGGGGAGGCCCAGTACTTC. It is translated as CASSYRTGEAQYF. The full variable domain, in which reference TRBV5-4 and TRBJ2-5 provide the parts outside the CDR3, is ETGVTQSPTHLIKTRGQQVTLRCSSQSGHNTVSWYQQALGQGPQFIFQYYREEENGRGNFPPRFSGLQFPNYSSELNVNALELDDSALYLCASSYRTGEAQYFGPGTRLLVL.

This CDR3 is CASATDPGMRTDTQYF. CDR3 bases: TGCGCCAGCGCAACCGACCCGGGGATGAGAACAGATACGCAGTATTTT. The rearrangement links TRBV5-1 to TRBJ2-3, with a possible D match to TRBD2 (5 bases). Germline V gives CDR1 SGHRS, CDR2 YFSETQ. The CDR3 extends over 16 amino acids. Trimming took 7 bases from V and 3 from J, leaving 21 bases between them.

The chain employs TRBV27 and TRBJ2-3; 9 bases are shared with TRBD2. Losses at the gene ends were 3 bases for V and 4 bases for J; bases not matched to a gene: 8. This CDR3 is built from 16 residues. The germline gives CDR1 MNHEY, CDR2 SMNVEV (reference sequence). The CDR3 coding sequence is TGTGCCAGCAGTTTGATTAGCGGGAGCGGGGCAGATACGCAGTATTTT. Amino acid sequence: CASSLISGSGADTQYF.

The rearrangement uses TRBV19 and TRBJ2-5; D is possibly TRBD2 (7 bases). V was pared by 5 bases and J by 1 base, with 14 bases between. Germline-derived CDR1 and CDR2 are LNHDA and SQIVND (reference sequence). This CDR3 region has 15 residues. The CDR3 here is CASSRGRGSQETQYF. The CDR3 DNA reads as TGTGCCAGTAGTCGAGGGAGGGGGAGCCAAGAGACCCAGTACTTC.

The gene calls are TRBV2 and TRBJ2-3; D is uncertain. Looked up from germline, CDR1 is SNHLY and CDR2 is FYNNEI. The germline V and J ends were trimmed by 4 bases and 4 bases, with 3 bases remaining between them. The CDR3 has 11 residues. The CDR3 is CASSAADTQYF. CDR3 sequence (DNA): TGTGCCAGCAGTGCAGCAGATACGCAGTATTTT.

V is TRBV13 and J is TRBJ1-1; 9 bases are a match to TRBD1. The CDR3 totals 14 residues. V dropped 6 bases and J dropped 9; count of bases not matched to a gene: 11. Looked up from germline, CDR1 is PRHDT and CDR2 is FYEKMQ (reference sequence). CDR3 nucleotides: TGTGCCAGCAGTCCCCCCGGGACAGGGTTACAAGCTTTCTTT. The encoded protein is CASSPPGTGLQAFF.

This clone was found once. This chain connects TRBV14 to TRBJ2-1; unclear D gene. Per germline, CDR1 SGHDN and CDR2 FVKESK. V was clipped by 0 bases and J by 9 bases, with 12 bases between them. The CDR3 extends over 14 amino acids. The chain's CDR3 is CASSQDYGVAEQFF. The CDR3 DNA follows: TGTGCCAGCAGCCAAGATTATGGAGTGGCTGAGCAGTTCTTC.